Many counts were recorded for the clone carrying this T cell receptor (beta chain). No antigen is known for it. This CDR3 spans 17 amino acids. CDR1 is SGHRS, CDR2 YFSETQ, per germline. J gave up 4 bases and V 4 bases, and 11 bases lay outside the gene matches. The record originates from a study of regulatory T cells in long-lasting Graves disease. Study-wide results and caveats: Persistent disease was associated with favored TRBV28 usage and with favored use of TRBJ1-2 and TRBJ2-5.

As to time point: newly diagnosed GD, antithyroid drugs for less than 3 months. The TCR library used RNA extracted from PBMCs. TCR beta libraries were built with iRepertoire HTBI primers and Arm-PCR of CDR3 regions. From the multiplex PCR reads, TCRdb called clonotypes with MiXCR, one entry per CDR3 protein. The sample lists hundreds of thousands of distinct CDR3 sequences, 15% to 20% seen once, with 15% to 20% in the top ten. These data were also filed under a second study, of T cells in Graves' hyperthyroidism and ophthalmopathy.

The receptor was derived from a woman aged 25 to 39 with Graves disease. The chain uses TRBV5-1 and TRBJ2-1; 10 bases match TRBD2. The specimen was peripheral blood mononuclear cells (PBMCs), collected at new diagnosis, from a patient treated with antithyroid drugs. CDR3 DNA: TGCGCCAGCAGCAACAGACTAGCGGGCCCCCTATACAATGAGCAGTTCTTC. Its translation is CASSNRLAGPLYNEQFF. The whole variable domain, filled in from reference TRBV5-1 and TRBJ2-1, reads KAGVTQTPRYLIKTRGQQVTLSCSPISGHRSVSWYQQTPGQGLQFLFEYFSETQRNKGNFPGRFSGRQFSNSRSEMNVSTLELGDSALYLCASSNRLAGPLYNEQFFGPGTRLTVL.